This is a list of T cell receptor beta chains from one sample in a study of T cell responses to AZD1222 COVID-19 vaccine. The table came from immunoSEQ multiplex PCR; TCRdb's copy has only in-frame clones and leaves some out. The sample holds roughly 75,000 clones, roughly 84% seen once. Source: peripheral blood, taken on day 0 of AZD1222 vaccination. These TCRs come from an adult in good health. The CDR3 runs from the conserved cysteine through the conserved F or W. Fields, in order: D gene, clone size, V gene, J gene, CDR3 protein, CDR3 DNA. A D gene is named only where the DNA matches it firmly. Clone size appears in some rows only: once, few, many, or a class for an expanded clone.

d_gene: NA
abundance: NA
v_gene: TRBV12-5
j_gene: TRBJ2-1
CDR3aa: CASGLGSLSSSYNEQFF
CDR3nt: TGTGCTAGTGGTTTGGGGTCTCTTTCTAGCTCCTACAATGAGCAGTTCTTC

d_gene: TRBD1
abundance: NA
v_gene: TRBV6-4
j_gene: TRBJ1-6
CDR3aa: CASRATGVNSPLHF
CDR3nt: TGTGCCAGCAGGGCGACAGGGGTAAATTCACCCCTCCACTTT

d_gene: TRBD1
abundance: NA
v_gene: TRBV9
j_gene: TRBJ2-7
CDR3aa: CASSVGGQGVYEQYF
CDR3nt: TGTGCCAGCAGCGTAGGAGGTCAGGGGGTATACGAGCAGTACTTC

d_gene: TRBD1
abundance: once
v_gene: TRBV7-9
j_gene: TRBJ1-2
CDR3aa: CASSDSRQGANYGYTF
CDR3nt: TGTGCCAGCAGCGATTCTAGACAGGGGGCTAACTATGGCTACACCTTC

d_gene: NA
abundance: NA
v_gene: TRBV2
j_gene: TRBJ1-2
CDR3aa: CASSIERGANYGYTF
CDR3nt: TGTGCCAGCAGCATAGAACGGGGAGCAAACTATGGCTACACCTTC

d_gene: TRBD1
abundance: NA
v_gene: TRBV6-1
j_gene: TRBJ1-1
CDR3aa: CASSEVHGQGGRAFF
CDR3nt: TGTGCCAGCAGTGAAGTCCATGGACAGGGGGGGAGAGCTTTCTTT

d_gene: NA
abundance: NA
v_gene: TRBV4-3
j_gene: TRBJ1-6
CDR3aa: CASSQDQGYYNSPLHF
CDR3nt: TGCGCCAGCAGCCAAGATCAGGGATATTATAATTCACCCCTCCACTTT

d_gene: NA
abundance: once
v_gene: TRBV6-5
j_gene: TRBJ1-6
CDR3aa: CASSYGDYNSPLHF
CDR3nt: TGTGCCAGCAGTTACGGGGATTATAATTCACCCCTCCACTTT

d_gene: TRBD1
abundance: NA
v_gene: TRBV27
j_gene: TRBJ1-2
CDR3aa: CASSRTGIYGYTF
CDR3nt: TGTGCCAGCAGTCGGACAGGGATCTATGGCTACACCTTC

d_gene: NA
abundance: NA
v_gene: TRBV5-1
j_gene: TRBJ2-7
CDR3aa: CASRGLRLYEQYF
CDR3nt: TGCGCCAGCAGGGGATTGCGCTTGTACGAGCAGTACTTC

d_gene: NA
abundance: NA
v_gene: TRBV5-4
j_gene: TRBJ1-2
CDR3aa: CASSLDSYNYGYTF
CDR3nt: TGTGCCAGCAGCTTGGACAGTTATAACTATGGCTACACCTTC

d_gene: NA
abundance: NA
v_gene: TRBV19
j_gene: TRBJ2-3
CDR3aa: CASSMTASTDTQYF
CDR3nt: TGTGCCAGTAGTATGACTGCTAGCACAGATACGCAGTATTTT

d_gene: NA
abundance: few
v_gene: TRBV5-4
j_gene: TRBJ1-2
CDR3aa: CASSYNTGLVFYGYTF
CDR3nt: TGTGCCAGCAGCTATAATACCGGACTAGTCTTCTATGGCTACACCTTC

d_gene: NA
abundance: NA
v_gene: TRBV12-3/TRBV12-4
j_gene: TRBJ2-7
CDR3aa: CASSFSGYEQYF
CDR3nt: TGTGCCAGCAGTTTTTCTGGCTACGAGCAGTACTTC

d_gene: NA
abundance: NA
v_gene: TRBV6-2/TRBV6-3
j_gene: TRBJ2-7
CDR3aa: CASSRGRPVGEQYF
CDR3nt: TGTGCCAGCAGCCGCGGACGGCCCGTTGGCGAGCAGTACTTC

d_gene: TRBD1
abundance: NA
v_gene: TRBV5-1
j_gene: TRBJ1-6
CDR3aa: CASSPDRGNSPLHF
CDR3nt: TGCGCCAGCAGCCCGGACAGGGGTAATTCACCCCTCCACTTT

d_gene: TRBD1
abundance: NA
v_gene: TRBV9
j_gene: TRBJ2-2
CDR3aa: CASSWTGQTGELFF
CDR3nt: TGTGCCAGCAGTTGGACAGGGCAAACCGGGGAGCTGTTTTTT

d_gene: TRBD2
abundance: NA
v_gene: TRBV28
j_gene: TRBJ2-3
CDR3aa: CASSLGLAGPDTQYF
CDR3nt: TGTGCCAGCAGCCTTGGACTAGCGGGCCCGGATACGCAGTATTTT

d_gene: TRBD2
abundance: NA
v_gene: TRBV15
j_gene: TRBJ2-1
CDR3aa: CATSTSERGGNEQFF
CDR3nt: TGTGCCACCAGCACCTCCGAGCGGGGAGGGAATGAGCAGTTCTTC

d_gene: TRBD2
abundance: once
v_gene: TRBV4-3
j_gene: TRBJ2-5
CDR3aa: CASSQETSGQETQYF
CDR3nt: TGCGCCAGCAGCCAAGAGACTAGCGGCCAAGAGACCCAGTACTTC

d_gene: NA
abundance: NA
v_gene: TRBV7-9
j_gene: TRBJ2-3
CDR3aa: CASSLPPDTQYF
CDR3nt: TGTGCCAGCAGCCTCCCTCCAGATACGCAGTATTTT

d_gene: TRBD1
abundance: few
v_gene: TRBV30
j_gene: TRBJ1-5
CDR3aa: CAWSGQGGQPQHF
CDR3nt: TGTGCCTGGAGCGGACAGGGCGGGCAGCCCCAGCATTTT

d_gene: NA
abundance: NA
v_gene: TRBV6-6
j_gene: TRBJ1-1
CDR3aa: CASSYQGLTEAFF
CDR3nt: TGTGCCAGCAGTTACCAGGGTTTGACTGAAGCTTTCTTT

d_gene: NA
abundance: once
v_gene: TRBV6-2/TRBV6-3
j_gene: TRBJ1-6
CDR3aa: CASSHPAGVVSPLHF
CDR3nt: TGTGCCAGCAGCCACCCGGCAGGGGTCGTTTCACCCCTCCACTTT

d_gene: TRBD1
abundance: NA
v_gene: TRBV19
j_gene: TRBJ1-5
CDR3aa: CASTFRDRYWGPQHF
CDR3nt: TGTGCCAGTACCTTCCGGGACAGGTATTGGGGGCCCCAGCATTTT

d_gene: NA
abundance: NA
v_gene: TRBV4-3
j_gene: TRBJ1-2
CDR3aa: CASSQETGKVSYTF
CDR3nt: TGCGCCAGCAGCCAAGAGACGGGGAAAGTAAGCTACACCTTC

d_gene: NA
abundance: NA
v_gene: TRBV9
j_gene: TRBJ1-2
CDR3aa: CASSPRWSTSSYGYTF
CDR3nt: TGTGCCAGCAGCCCCCGCTGGTCTACTAGCAGCTATGGCTACACCTTC

d_gene: TRBD2
abundance: few
v_gene: TRBV5-1
j_gene: TRBJ2-2
CDR3aa: CASSFYRTSGAVGELFF
CDR3nt: TGCGCCAGCAGCTTCTATCGCACTAGCGGGGCGGTCGGGGAGCTGTTTTTT

d_gene: NA
abundance: NA
v_gene: TRBV19
j_gene: TRBJ2-3
CDR3aa: CASGDGNTDTQYF
CDR3nt: TGTGCCAGTGGTGACGGAAACACAGATACGCAGTATTTT

d_gene: NA
abundance: few
v_gene: TRBV6-6
j_gene: TRBJ1-6
CDR3aa: CASSNSAYYNSPLHF
CDR3nt: TGTGCCAGCAGCAACTCAGCTTACTATAATTCACCCCTCCACTTT

d_gene: NA
abundance: NA
v_gene: TRBV28
j_gene: TRBJ2-7
CDR3aa: CASLSPQGSYEQYF
CDR3nt: TGTGCCAGCCTGTCGCCCCAGGGATCCTACGAGCAGTACTTC